The TCR beta chain described here comes from a study of regulatory T cells in long-lasting Graves disease (dated by TCRdb to the early 2020s). For context, the study as a whole: Antithyroid drugs had been taken for less than 3 months by newly diagnosed Graves' disease patients. TCR sequencing covered some 13 persistent and around 20 newly diagnosed Graves' disease patients, about 35 samples in total. Peripheral blood TCR sequencing and RNA sequencing compared persistent Graves' disease patients with newly diagnosed Graves' disease patients. The study was conducted in China and was registered as a clinical trial.

Beyond this particular receptor, the publication reports: The authors noted that the small sample size was a limitation that may lower accuracy. Sequencing and analysis were restricted to the TCR beta chain. A larger number of public clonotypes was shared among persistent patients (about 2,700) than among newly diagnosed patients (approximately 930). Only peripheral blood was studied, because thyroid tissue, the primary lesion, was inaccessible. Compared with newly diagnosed patients, patients with persistent Graves' disease had lower TCR Shannon entropy and fewer highly expanded clones, which suggests clonal expansion. Preferential use of TRBV28, TRBJ1-2 and TRBJ2-5 was observed in persistent disease, whereas TRBV20-1 and TRBJ2-1 were favored in newly diagnosed disease.

V and J are trimmed by 1 base and 0 bases, and the gene matches miss 13 bases of the junction. The germline V gene gives CDR1 as MGHDK and CDR2 as SYGVNS. Including cysteine and phenylalanine, the CDR3 has 21 amino acids. Only the CDR3 part of the read is kept: 63 bases, read in frame from the first base. Receptors were amplified or captured by multiplex PCR. The instrument given in TCRdb is Illumina HiSeq 4000. CDR3 regions were amplified by Arm-PCR with iRepertoire HTBI primers to construct TCR beta libraries. Gel purification was performed on PCR products prior to sequencing. The authors' analysis ran thus. Gene usage analysis of CDR3 amino acid clonotypes used the approximately 62 TRBV and around 13 TRBJ segments found across samples. Filtered high-quality paired reads were merged into contigs using COPE and FqMerger. BLAST was used to align contigs to the IMGT TRBV, TRBD and TRBJ reference genes, and CDR3 was defined following IMGT. Clonotypes above 0.1% frequency were classified as highly expanded clones. Repertoire diversity was measured by Shannon entropy, and V-J evenness by the Gini coefficient. A clonotype was considered public if more than one individual shared it. TCRdb ran its own pipeline on the public reads, namely fastp trimming at Q25 and MiXCR clone calling, and kept in-frame beta chains. Under each unique CDR3 protein, matching rows form one entry showing the most common genes and DNA. The V and J calls were determined by TCRdb, not by the authors. The sample table holds almost 450,000 distinct CDR3 sequences, of which roughly 15% were seen once. The top ten clonotypes cover roughly 10% of the sample.

Per the publication, the time point label means: newly diagnosed GD, antithyroid drugs for less than 3 months. For both TCR sequencing and RNA sequencing, RNA was extracted from PBMCs using TRIzol. The diagnosis of Graves' disease was made according to American Thyroid Association guidelines. The patients came from an endocrinology department in Xi'an, China. Each patient gave 7.5 to 10 milliliters of peripheral blood, collected in an EDTA anticoagulant tube. Ficoll Paque Plus density gradient separation was used to isolate PBMCs, and no additional T cell sorting was done. An Agilent 2100 Bioanalyzer and agarose gel were used to check RNA quality, and a NanoDrop 2000 was used to measure RNA concentration. This clonotype was recorded many times. Its antigen specificity is not known. Within one base of it there is no much larger clone, and no base qualities were kept. This sample also belongs to another study, concerning T cells in Graves' hyperthyroidism and ophthalmopathy. As that second paper reports: Stable Graves' hyperthyroidism was defined as the absence of progression to ophthalmopathy over 18 months of follow-up. Hyperthyroidism patients were aged 18 to 65 years and newly diagnosed, with disease duration of less than 2 months. Patients with uncontrolled infections, other autoimmune diseases, pregnancy or lactation were excluded. Diagnoses relied on clinical symptoms, serum thyroxine and TRAb, thyroid ultrasound and orbital computed tomography. A first-round RT-PCR of the TCR CDR3 used the HTBI primer set with the Qiagen OneStep RT-PCR kit. Most expanded thyroid clonotypes (frequency above 0.001) were also found in blood, which suggests that blood repertoires may mirror thyroid immune responses. A 13 V-J signature model separated ophthalmopathy from stable hyperthyroidism, with 87.88% sensitivity and about 81% specificity in cross-validation and 80%/75% in testing. In validation, progression to ophthalmopathy was predicted by the model with more than 65% sensitivity and under 85% specificity, a median of approximately 6.5 months before onset. A discovery cohort of about 100 patients, roughly 45 with Graves' ophthalmopathy and fewer than 65 with stable Graves' hyperthyroidism, was used to find distinguishing TCR V-J signatures. Whether ophthalmopathy could be predicted prospectively was tested in an independent validation cohort made up of 18 to 20 hyperthyroidism patients plus 17 patients who later progressed to ophthalmopathy. The approximately 100 discovery patients were randomly divided into training and test sets at a 7:3 ratio. Thyroid tissue and blood T-cell repertoires from several Graves' hyperthyroidism patients were also compared in the study. After sampling, hyperthyroidism patients received methimazole starting at 30 mg daily, and ophthalmopathy patients received high-dose intravenous methylprednisolone. Libraries were constructed in a second round of multiplex PCR, after which size selection and purification were carried out. The libraries were sequenced on an Illumina HiSeq2000 using paired-end 100 bp reads. SOAPnuke was used to process the raw data, with reads discarded if the reads contained adapters or uncalled bases, had a mean Phred below 15, or lacked an exact constant-primer or identifier match. High-quality paired reads were merged using COPE v1.2.5, and each unique nucleotide sequence was defined as a clonotype. MiTCR v1.1 was used to align clonotypes to the IMGT TRBV, TRBD and TRBJ reference segments. The analysis was restricted to V-J combinations with a frequency above 0.0001, which together covered 99.2% of the repertoires. The TCS score was defined as the ratio of F50 (clonal expansion) to E x V (chaos), calculated using BLOSUM62-based TCRdist between CDR3 peptides within each V-J. Welch's t-statistics and random forest reduced around 550 V-J features to 10 to 15, which were used in a naive Bayes classifier (R e1071). No statistical method was used to set the sample size in advance, and investigators knew the group allocation. The paper describes TCR Vbeta CDR3 sequencing of about 140 peripheral blood samples, made up of about 41 ophthalmopathy patients, approximately 73 hyperthyroidism patients and roughly 17 progressor patients.

The chain couples TRBV25-1 to TRBJ2-2, with 11 bases in between that match TRBD2. The clonotype comes from a woman in her 30s with Graves disease. Donor details come from another sample of the same person, matched by shared clones. The sequencing here drew on peripheral blood mononuclear cells (PBMCs), taken at new diagnosis, from a patient treated with antithyroid drugs. The sequenced DNA is TGTGCCAGCAGTGAATTAAGTAGATACGGGACTAGCGGATCGAACACCGGGGAGCTGTTTTTT. Its translation is CASSELSRYGTSGSNTGELFF.